This TCR beta chain originates from a study of CXCR3-negative and CXCR3-positive naive CD8 T cells. Study results and caveats: Cryopreserved cells showed partially decreased CXCR3 expression, and most assays used fresh PBMCs. Memory cells diverged, while naive CXCR3-positive and CXCR3-negative cells had similar TRBV-TRBJ usage.

With UMI labels, 5' RACE was used to prepare the TRB cDNA libraries. One entry per CDR3 protein, without DNA, is what TCRdb gives after re-calling the 5' RACE reads. The sample table sets out tens of thousands of distinct CDR3 sequences. For this clonotype: The antigen is not known.

This CDR3 is built from 14 residues. Germline CDR1 reads PRHDT; CDR2 reads FYEKMQ (reference sequence). The receptor was derived from a human donor in good health. Some clones in this sample may be carry-over from other donors' samples. Sequencing was done on a sample of naive CXCR3- CD8+ T cells from blood. Subset noted: CD45RO-CCR7+CD27+CD95- naive CD8+ T cells lacking CXCR3 (TNR3-). The chain recombines TRBV13 with TRBJ2-7; as DNA is missing, the TRBD1 call by TCRdb cannot be tested. CDR3 loop: CASSFMGAVDEQYF.